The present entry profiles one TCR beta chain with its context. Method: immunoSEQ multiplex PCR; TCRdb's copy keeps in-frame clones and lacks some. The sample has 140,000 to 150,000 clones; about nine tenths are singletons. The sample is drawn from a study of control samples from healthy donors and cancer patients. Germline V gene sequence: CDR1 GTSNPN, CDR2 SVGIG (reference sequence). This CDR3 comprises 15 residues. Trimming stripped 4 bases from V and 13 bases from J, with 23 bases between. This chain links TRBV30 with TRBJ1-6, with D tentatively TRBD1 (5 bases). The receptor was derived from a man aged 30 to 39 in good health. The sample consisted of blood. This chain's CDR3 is CAWTPRGGTGNPLHF. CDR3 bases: TGTGCCTGGACCCCACGGGGGGGTACCGGTAACCCCCTCCACTTT.